Shown below are 13 T cell receptor beta chains from a single sample sequenced in a study of blood T cell repertoires in COVID-19. TCRdb's table, derived via immunoSEQ multiplex PCR, lists solely in-frame clones and lacks some. This table has more than 95,000 clones, approximately 81% appearing once. Sample: peripheral blood. The receptors here all came from a man aged 80 or over with COVID-19, enrolled during active disease.

The chain has TRBV6-2 or TRBV6-3 and TRBJ1-5, with D perhaps TRBD1 (6 bases). There are 14 residues in the CDR3. The germline V and J ends were trimmed by 1 base and 6 bases, with 10 bases remaining between them. CDR1 is MNHEY and CDR2 is SVGEGT in the germline V gene. CDR3 bases: TGTGCCAGCAGTTACTGGGGGGGGCCTCAGCCCCAGCATTTT. It codes for CASSYWGGPQPQHF.

The chain recombines TRBV6-5 with TRBJ1-2; D call uncertain. This CDR3 comprises 13 residues. V was trimmed by 8 bases and J by 6 bases, leaving 16 bases between them. CDR1 and CDR2 from the germline V gene are MNHEY and SVGAGI. CDR3 DNA: TGTGCCAGCGCATCCCCCCGGGGTAATGGCTACACCTTC. This sequence encodes CASASPRGNGYTF.

The CDR3 here is CASSLGHSGSNEQFF. CDR3 sequence (DNA): TGTGCCAGCAGCTTAGGGCATAGCGGGAGTAATGAGCAGTTCTTC. The gene calls are TRBV7-8 and TRBJ2-1; 9 nucleotides line up with TRBD2. The CDR3 covers 15 residues. CDR1 is SGHVS and CDR2 is FQNEAQ in the germline V gene. The junction had 5 bases not matched to a gene; V was cut back by 1 base and J by 7 bases.

The chain carries TRBV5-6 and TRBJ2-1; 9 bases agree with TRBD2. V shed 0 bases, J shed 6 bases, and the junction held 7 bases outside the gene matches. From germline, CDR1 is SGHDT and CDR2 YYEEEE. The length of the CDR3 is 16 residues. CDR3: CASSLVAGGDFNEQFF. The CDR3 DNA follows: TGTGCCAGCAGCTTGGTCGCGGGAGGGGATTTCAATGAGCAGTTCTTC.

In DNA, the CDR3 is TGTGCCAGCAGTGAATGGACAGGGAGGAACTATGGCTACACCTTC. Amino acid sequence: CASSEWTGRNYGYTF. The chain joins TRBV2 to TRBJ1-2, with TRBD1 matching 8 bases. The CDR3 consists of 15 residues. Germline V gene sequence: CDR1 SNHLY, CDR2 FYNNEI. The junction had 4 bases not matched to a gene; V was cut back by 2 bases and J by 2 bases.

DNA for the CDR3: TGTGCCAGCTCACCGGGACAGGGGGCACACACTGAAGCTTTCTTT. Amino acids: CASSPGQGAHTEAFF. J is TRBJ1-1 and V is TRBV18, with 12 bases aligning to TRBD1. V gave up 3 bases and J gave up 3 bases; unmatched junction bases: 2. CDR3 length: 15 residues. Germline CDR1 is KGHSH and CDR2 is LQKENI.

V is TRBV28 and J is TRBJ2-1, with D possibly matching TRBD1 (6 bases). V was cut by 1 base and J by 5 bases, with 9 bases left in between. The CDR3 contains 14 residues. The germline V gene has CDR1 MDHEN and CDR2 SYDVKM. The CDR3 DNA is TGTGCCAGCAGTTTATTCCAGGGGCACAATGAGCAGTTCTTC. Translated, it gives CASSLFQGHNEQFF.

The CDR3 coding sequence is TGTGCCACCAGTGATTTGGAAGGGAGAAATCCAGAGACCCAGTACTTC. It specifies CATSDLEGRNPETQYF. The genes are TRBV24-1 and TRBJ2-5; tentative D call: TRBD2 (5 bases). CDR1 KGHDR and CDR2 SFDVKD come from the germline V gene. V was pared by 0 bases and J by 4 bases, with 14 bases between. The CDR3 consists of 16 residues.

The rearrangement joins TRBV2 to TRBJ2-2; 15 bases are shared with TRBD2. J gave up 9 bases and V 7 bases, and 6 bases lay outside the gene matches. From germline, CDR1 is SNHLY and CDR2 FYNNEI. This CDR3 region has 15 residues. The CDR3 loop reads CASTAGTSGRRELFF. In DNA form, the CDR3 reads TGTGCCAGCACTGCCGGGACTAGCGGGAGGAGGGAGCTGTTTTTT. The full variable domain, in which reference TRBV2 and TRBJ2-2 provide the parts outside the CDR3, is EPEVTQTPSHQVTQMGQEVILRCVPISNHLYFYWYRQILGQKVEFLVSFYNNEISEKSEIFDDQFSVERPDGSNFTLKIRSTKLEDSAMYFCASTAGTSGRRELFFGEGSRLTVL.

The count of this clone is one. V usage is TRBV24-1 and J usage is TRBJ2-1; TRBD2 aligns across 13 bases. Per the germline V gene, CDR1 is KGHDR and CDR2 is SFDVKD. This CDR3 is 15 amino acids long. V lost 7 bases to trimming and J lost 7 bases; unmatched junction nucleotides: 6. The CDR3, as DNA: TGTGCCACCAGCTTCACTAGCGGGAGGGAAAATGAGCAGTTCTTC. This sequence encodes CATSFTSGRENEQFF.

The sample holds a few counts of this clone. The chain is built from TRBV2 and TRBJ1-5, with 8 bases fitting TRBD1. CDR1 SNHLY and CDR2 FYNNEI come from the germline V gene. CDR3 length: 16 amino acids. V lost 2 bases to trimming and J lost 1 base; unmatched junction nucleotides: 4. CDR3 in amino acids: CASSEQGANSNQPQHF. Written as DNA, the CDR3 is TGTGCCAGCAGTGAACAGGGGGCCAACAGCAATCAGCCCCAGCATTTT.

Concerning this clone: Other nucleotide sequences in the sample specify the same CDR3. The chain is built from TRBV7-2 and TRBJ1-5; D possibly corresponds to TRBD1 (6 bases). This CDR3 is built from 15 residues. CDR1 SGHTA and CDR2 FQGNSA come from the germline V gene. Trimming took off 1 base at V and 3 bases at J, with 10 bases between the two ends. The chain's CDR3 is CASSLGGGANQPQHF. DNA of the CDR3: TGTGCCAGCAGCTTAGGAGGGGGTGCCAATCAGCCCCAGCATTTT.

The chain carries TRBV3-1 (or the pseudogene TRBV3-2) and TRBJ2-1; D is undetermined. Germline assignment: CDR1 LGHDT and CDR2 YNNKEL (reference sequence). CDR3 length: 15 residues. V was trimmed by 1 base and J by 0 bases, leaving 7 bases between them. The CDR3 sequence is CASSQVMSSYNEQFF. CDR3 in DNA: TGTGCCAGCAGCCAAGTAATGAGCTCCTACAATGAGCAGTTCTTC.